This T cell receptor beta chain originates from a study of blood T cell repertoires in COVID-19. In the study overall: Italy, Spain and the United States were the sources of the convalescent and acute COVID-19 samples.

This CDR3 region has 12 residues. Germline CDR1 SNHLY, CDR2 FYNNEI. V was clipped by 8 bases and J by 4 bases, with 11 bases between them. Per the original methods: The assay estimated nucleated cells by amplifying reference gene primers. Some clones are missing from TCRdb's copy, which holds only in-frame ones; the method was immunoSEQ multiplex PCR. D and trimming come from the DNA, and the V and J calls and clone size come from that table. Of more than 95,000 clones in the sample, 70% to 90% are singletons; the top ten hold approximately 1.1%. The chain uses TRBV2 and TRBJ1-2, with D tentatively TRBD1 (5 bases). The sequencing input was peripheral blood. The TCR was taken from a woman aged 80 or over with acute or convalescent COVID-19. The CDR3 spells CASVGQGYGYTF. CDR3 sequence (DNA): TGTGCCAGCGTCGGGCAGGGCTATGGCTACACCTTC.